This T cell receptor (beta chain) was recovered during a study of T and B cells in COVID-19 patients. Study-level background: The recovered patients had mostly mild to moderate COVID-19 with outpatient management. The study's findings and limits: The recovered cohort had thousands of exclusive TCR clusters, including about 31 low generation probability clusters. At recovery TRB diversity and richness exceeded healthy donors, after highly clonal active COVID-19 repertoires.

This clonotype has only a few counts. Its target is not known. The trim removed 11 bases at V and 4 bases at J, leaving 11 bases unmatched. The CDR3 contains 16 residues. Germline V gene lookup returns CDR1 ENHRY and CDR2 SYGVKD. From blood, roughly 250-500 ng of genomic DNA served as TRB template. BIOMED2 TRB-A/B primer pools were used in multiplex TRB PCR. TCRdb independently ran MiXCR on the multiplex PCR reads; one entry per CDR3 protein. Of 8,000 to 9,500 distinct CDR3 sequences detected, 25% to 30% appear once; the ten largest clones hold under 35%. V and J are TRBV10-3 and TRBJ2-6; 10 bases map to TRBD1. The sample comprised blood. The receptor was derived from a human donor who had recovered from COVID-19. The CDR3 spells CAVPGQGPPGANVLTF. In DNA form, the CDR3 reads TGTGCCGTCCCGGGACAGGGGCCTCCGGGGGCCAACGTCCTGACTTTC.